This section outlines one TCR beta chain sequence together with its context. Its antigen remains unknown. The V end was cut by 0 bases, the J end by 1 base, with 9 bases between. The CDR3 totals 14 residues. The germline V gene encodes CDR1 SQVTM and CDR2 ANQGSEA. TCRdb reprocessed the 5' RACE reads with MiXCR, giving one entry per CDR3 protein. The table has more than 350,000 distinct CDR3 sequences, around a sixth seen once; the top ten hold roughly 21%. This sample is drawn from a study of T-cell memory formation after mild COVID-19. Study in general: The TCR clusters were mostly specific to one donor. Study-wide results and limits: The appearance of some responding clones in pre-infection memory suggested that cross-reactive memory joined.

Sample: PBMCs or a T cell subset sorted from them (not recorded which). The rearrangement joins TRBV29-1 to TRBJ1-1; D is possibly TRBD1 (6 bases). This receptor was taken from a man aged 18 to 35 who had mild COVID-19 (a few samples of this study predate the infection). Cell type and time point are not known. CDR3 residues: CSVEDWTANTEAFF. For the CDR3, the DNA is TGCAGCGTTGAAGATTGGACAGCGAACACTGAAGCTTTCTTT.